The present T cell receptor beta chain was sequenced within a study of tumour-infiltrating T cells in Burkitt lymphoma. Sequencing was performed with immunoSEQ multiplex PCR; in TCRdb, only in-frame clones are kept and a portion is missing. The profile covers about 1,600 clones, with roughly 41% appearing a single time and just over 2.5% taken by the ten largest. This clone was observed a handful of times. The source of this sequence is a human donor with Burkitt lymphoma. Sequencing used tumor tissue.

The CDR3 loop reads CASSLSGEVNTEAFF. The CDR3 bases are TGCGCCAGCAGCTTATCGGGCGAGGTGAACACTGAAGCTTTCTTT. The chain uses TRBV5-1 and TRBJ1-1; D uncertain. With 2 bases removed from V and 0 bases from J, the gap between germline ends came to 11 bases. Germline loops: CDR1 SGHRS, CDR2 YFSETQ. The CDR3 is 15 residues long.